One and the same sample provided the 32 T cell receptor beta chains below, sequenced in a study of regulatory T cells in long-lasting Graves disease. As for time point: newly diagnosed GD, antithyroid drugs for less than 3 months. PBMC RNA served as the TCR library source. According to the study, TCR beta libraries were built with iRepertoire HTBI primers and CDR3-region Arm-PCR. TCRdb reanalysed the multiplex PCR reads using MiXCR and keeps one entry per CDR3 protein. The table includes about 610,000 distinct CDR3 sequences, about 16% detected once. In addition, the sample was reused for a study of T cells in Graves' hyperthyroidism and ophthalmopathy.

The sample was peripheral blood mononuclear cells (PBMCs), taken at new diagnosis, from a patient treated with antithyroid drugs. Source of these receptors: a man between 18 and 29 years old with Graves disease.

This clonotype came up many times. CDR3 loop: CASSLIGRGTDTQYF. The CDR3 coding sequence is TGCGCCAGCAGCTTGATCGGGAGGGGAACAGATACGCAGTATTTT. The J gene is TRBJ2-3, the V gene TRBV5-1; TRBD2 matches 8 bases. J lost 3 bases, V lost 1 base, and 4 bases had no gene match. The CDR3 totals 15 residues. Germline values: CDR1 SGHRS, CDR2 YFSETQ.

There are a few counts of this clonotype. The V gene is TRBV6-1, the J gene TRBJ1-1, with a possible D match to TRBD1 (5 bases). CDR3 length equals 13 residues. The germline gives CDR1 MNHNS, CDR2 SASEGT. V was cut by 4 bases and J by 4 bases, with 10 bases left in between. The CDR3 DNA is TGTGCCAGCAGTGTATCGCAGGGCACTGAAGCTTTCTTT. As protein: CASSVSQGTEAFF.

In its sample, this clonotype was seen a few times. This CDR3 is CASSQDRLNTDTQYF. The CDR3 DNA reads TGCGCCAGCAGCCAAGATCGCCTGAACACAGATACGCAGTATTTT. This chain connects TRBV4-1 to TRBJ2-3; D ambiguous. The ends were cut back, 0 bases at V and 2 bases at J, with 9 bases in the middle. The CDR3 has 15 residues. Germline assignment: CDR1 MGHRA and CDR2 YSYEKL.

This clonotype was counted only a few times. The chain employs TRBV11-2 and TRBJ2-7; 7 positions agree with TRBD1. There are 16 residues in the CDR3. The V gene's germline CDR1 is SGHAT and CDR2 FQNNGV. With 5 bases clipped from V and 2 bases from J, the junction kept 12 bases outside the gene matches. CDR3 protein: CASSPIRDSEAYEQYF. In DNA form, the CDR3 reads TGTGCCAGCAGCCCGATCCGGGACAGTGAAGCCTACGAGCAGTACTTC.

There are many counts of this clonotype. This chain uses TRBV6-1 with TRBJ2-5; TRBD1 matches at 9 bases. Germline V gene lookup returns CDR1 MNHNS and CDR2 SASEGT. The CDR3 runs to 15 residues. With 7 bases clipped from V and 0 bases from J, the junction kept 6 bases outside the gene matches. In nucleotides, the CDR3 is TGTGCCAGCACCAAGGGACAGGGATACCAAGAGACCCAGTACTTC. Encoded protein: CASTKGQGYQETQYF.

CDR3 amino acids: CASSLEVPGTGELFF. The CDR3 DNA sequence: TGCGCCAGCAGCTTGGAGGTGCCGGGGACCGGGGAGCTGTTTTTT. The chain couples TRBV5-1 to TRBJ2-2; tentatively, D is TRBD2 (5 bases). The germline CDR1 and CDR2 sequences are SGHRS and YFSETQ. The CDR3 is 15 amino acids. V lost 0 bases, J lost 5 bases, and 11 bases lay in between.

This clonotype was seen ten or more times. This chain joins TRBV2 and TRBJ2-5; maybe TRBD2 (5 bases). The CDR3 totals 14 residues. The V gene's germline CDR1 is SNHLY and CDR2 FYNNEI. V shed 6 bases and J shed 2 bases, with 13 bases lying between them. Written as DNA, the CDR3 is TGTGCCAGCAGCGATCGACTACCGCAAGAGACCCAGTACTTC. Amino acid sequence: CASSDRLPQETQYF.

The chain uses TRBV27 and TRBJ1-2; D is undetermined. Deletions cut 4 bases from V and 7 bases from J, with 13 bases between. This CDR3 contains 13 residues. Germline CDR1 and CDR2: MNHEY and SMNVEV (reference sequence). The CDR3 here is CASSYRSAGGYTF. The CDR3 nucleotides are TGTGCCAGCAGTTACCGCTCAGCGGGTGGCTACACCTTC.

This clonotype occurred many times. The chain couples TRBV7-2 to TRBJ2-1; no clear D gene. The end of the DNA aligns better with TRBJ2-5, so the J call may be wrong. CDR3 length equals 13 residues. Germline V gene lookup returns CDR1 SGHTA and CDR2 FQGNSA. CDR3 bases: TGTGCCAGCAGCTTAGTTGTCACGGAGACCCAGTACTTC. Translation: CASSLVVTETQYF.

In this sample, this clonotype turned up many times. The V call is TRBV12-3 or TRBV12-4, the J call TRBJ2-3; 9 bases are shared with TRBD2. The CDR3 contains 15 residues. Trimming cost V 6 bases and J 3 bases; bases outside gene matches: 7. CDR3 sequence reads: CASRPLAGTTDTQYF. The CDR3 DNA reads as TGTGCCAGCAGACCTCTAGCGGGGACAACAGATACGCAGTATTTT.

This clonotype was counted at least ten times. The chain is built from TRBV14 and TRBJ1-1; D remains ambiguous. CDR1 and CDR2 (germline): SGHDN, FVKESK. V lost 4 bases to trimming and J lost 5 bases, with 17 bases between them. This CDR3 contains 15 residues. For the CDR3, the DNA is TGTGCCAGCAGCCGCATACGGACCCCGGGGACTGAAGCTTTCTTT. Protein: CASSRIRTPGTEAFF.

This clonotype appeared many times. V gene TRBV27 combines with J gene TRBJ1-5; D is ambiguous. The CDR3 runs 13 residues. V lost 5 bases, J lost 5 bases, and 10 bases lay in between. The germline gives CDR1 MNHEY, CDR2 SMNVEV (reference sequence). This CDR3 is CASSLQIDQPQHF. CDR3 nucleotides: TGTGCCAGCAGTCTACAGATCGATCAGCCCCAGCATTTT.

This chain uses TRBV2 with TRBJ1-4, with 7 bases identical to TRBD1. CDR3 size: 19 residues. Germline V CDR1 and CDR2: SNHLY, FYNNEI. After removal of 7 bases from V and 0 bases from J, the junction contained 17 bases not matched to a gene. CDR3 amino acids: CASIRTGYVGVATNEKLFF. CDR3 nucleotide sequence: TGTGCCAGCATTCGGACAGGATATGTTGGGGTTGCAACTAATGAAAAACTGTTTTTT.

This clonotype came up many times. This sequence joins TRBV2 and TRBJ1-2, with 8 bases that match TRBD1. V lost 6 bases to trimming and J lost 1 base; unmatched junction nucleotides: 7. Germline V gives CDR1 SNHLY, CDR2 FYNNEI. The CDR3 runs 15 residues. The CDR3 DNA sequence: TGTGCCAGCAGGACCTACAGGGGGGATAACTATGGCTACACCTTC. Translating gives CASRTYRGDNYGYTF.

This chain uses TRBV30 with TRBJ1-5; D perhaps matches TRBD1 (5 bases). CDR1 is GTSNPN, CDR2 SVGIG, per germline (reference sequence). Between the trimmed V and J ends, which lost 5 bases and 3 bases, there was a span of 8 bases. The CDR3 extends over 12 amino acids. The CDR3: CAWDRPNQPQHF. As DNA, the CDR3 is TGTGCCTGGGACAGACCCAATCAGCCCCAGCATTTT.

The V call is TRBV5-1, the J call TRBJ2-5; 7 positions agree with TRBD1. The CDR3 sequence is 18 residues long. V lost 3 bases and J lost 10; bases outside the gene matches: 24. CDR1 and CDR2 (germline): SGHRS, YFSETQ. The CDR3 region is CASSSRPQQGSTPGVQYF. CDR3 coding DNA: TGCGCCAGCAGCTCGCGGCCTCAACAGGGGAGCACCCCCGGAGTCCAGTACTTC.

This clonotype was detected only a few times. The genes are TRBV28 and TRBJ2-7; possible D gene TRBD1, 5 bases. Germline V gene sequence: CDR1 MDHEN, CDR2 SYDVKM. V was clipped by 5 bases and J by 3 bases, with 17 bases between them. The CDR3 runs to 15 residues. The CDR3 nucleotides are TGTGCCAGCAGTCCCCTAAAGGGGTCACTCTACGAGCAGTACTTC. Protein sequence: CASSPLKGSLYEQYF.

This clonotype was counted between two and nine times. The rearrangement links TRBV7-9 to TRBJ2-7, with 8 bases identical to TRBD2. V shed 2 bases and J 3 bases; nucleotides not matched to a gene: 9. CDR3 size: 16 residues. Germline V lookup: CDR1 SEHNR, CDR2 FQNEAQ (reference sequence). Written as DNA, the CDR3 is TGTGCCAGCAGCTTATCTACCCTAGCGGGTAACTACGAGCAGTACTTC. Translated, it gives CASSLSTLAGNYEQYF. The whole variable domain, filled in from reference TRBV7-9 and TRBJ2-7, reads DTGVSQNPRHKITKRGQNVTFRCDPISEHNRLYWYRQTLGQGPEFLTYFQNEAQLEKSRLLSDRFSAERPKGSFSTLEIQRTEQGDSAMYLCASSLSTLAGNYEQYFGPGTRLTVT.

About this clonotype itself: This may stem from a read error, because a much larger clone lies one nucleotide away. This chain connects TRBV27 to TRBJ1-5; 9 bases line up with TRBD1. The CDR3 loop spans 19 amino acids. Per the germline V gene, CDR1 is MNHEY and CDR2 is SMNVEV (reference sequence). J was trimmed by 3 bases and V by 4 bases; bases with no gene match: 16. CDR3: CASSWDRDRAQDVNQPQHF. In DNA form, the CDR3 reads TGTGCCAGCAGTTGGGACCGGGACAGGGCCCAGGATGTCAATCAGCCCCAGCATTTT.

In its sample, this clonotype was seen once. The rearrangement links TRBV12-3 or TRBV12-4 to TRBJ1-2; 11 bases fit TRBD1. The CDR3 runs to 13 residues. With 8 bases clipped from V and 6 bases from J, the junction kept 5 bases outside the gene matches. In DNA, the CDR3 is TGTGCCAGCTGCCTGGGACAGGGGGATGGCTACACCTTC. The encoded protein is CASCLGQGDGYTF.

V is TRBV7-9 and J is TRBJ2-7; perhaps TRBD1 as D (6 bases). CDR1 is SEHNR and CDR2 is FQNEAQ in the germline V gene (reference sequence). The CDR3 length is 17 residues. V lost 4 bases and J 5 bases, leaving 24 bases between the germline ends. CDR3 amino acids: CASSSPSGTPSSHEQYF. The CDR3 DNA is TGTGCCAGCAGCTCACCATCAGGGACACCATCTTCTCACGAGCAGTACTTC. The full variable domain, completed using reference TRBV7-9 and TRBJ2-7, is DTGVSQNPRHKITKRGQNVTFRCDPISEHNRLYWYRQTLGQGPEFLTYFQNEAQLEKSRLLSDRFSAERPKGSFSTLEIQRTEQGDSAMYLCASSSPSGTPSSHEQYFGPGTRLTVT.

This clonotype has only a few counts. This sequence joins TRBV7-3 and TRBJ2-3; the D gene is possibly TRBD1 (5 bases). There are 15 residues in the CDR3. V was shortened by 2 bases and J by 1 base, with 10 bases between the two germline ends. Germline V gives CDR1 SGHTA, CDR2 FQGTGA. The CDR3 DNA is TGTGCCAGCAGCTTAGCGACAGCTCGCACAGATACGCAGTATTTT. Translating gives CASSLATARTDTQYF. Full variable domain (outside the CDR3, taken from reference TRBV7-3 and TRBJ2-3): GAGVSQTPSNKVTEKGKYVELRCDPISGHTALYWYRQSLGQGPEFLIYFQGTGAADDSGLPNDRFFAVRPEGSVSTLKIQRTERGDSAVYLCASSLATARTDTQYFGPGTRLTVL.

This clonotype was found a few times. The genes are TRBV28 and TRBJ2-2; 12 bases are a match to TRBD1. With 6 bases clipped from V and 6 bases from J, the junction kept 8 bases outside the gene matches. CDR1 MDHEN and CDR2 SYDVKM come from the germline V gene. The CDR3 runs 16 residues. The CDR3, as DNA: TGTGCCAGCAGACCAGGGACAGGGGGCGAATCCGGGGAGCTGTTTTTT. This encodes CASRPGTGGESGELFF.

This clonotype was seen more than once but under ten times. The chain uses TRBV5-6 and TRBJ2-2; 8 bases align to TRBD2. The germline gives CDR1 SGHDT, CDR2 YYEEEE. The CDR3 has 16 amino acids. V shed 3 bases, J shed 1 base, and the junction held 5 bases outside the gene matches. CDR3 loop: CASSWRSGGNTGELFF. In DNA form, the CDR3 reads TGTGCCAGCAGCTGGCGGAGCGGGGGGAACACCGGGGAGCTGTTTTTT.

This clonotype has a count of ten or more. The chain has TRBV30 and TRBJ1-2, with D possibly being TRBD1 (5 bases). The CDR3 is 13 residues long. In germline, CDR1 is GTSNPN, CDR2 SVGIG (reference sequence). The V end lost 4 bases, the J end lost 8 bases, and 17 bases lay between the germline ends. The CDR3 spells CAWTFTARDGYTF. The CDR3 nucleotides read TGTGCCTGGACTTTCACCGCCAGGGACGGCTACACCTTC. The full variable domain, rest sourced from reference TRBV30 and TRBJ1-2, is SQTIHQWPATLVQPVGSPLSLECTVEGTSNPNLYWYRQAAGRGLQLLFYSVGIGQISSEVPQNLSASRPQDRQFILSSKKLLLSDSGFYLCAWTFTARDGYTFGSGTRLTVV.

This clonotype was seen ten or more times. The chain carries TRBV6-5 and TRBJ2-7; no reliable D call. The V end lost 0 bases, the J end lost 5 bases, and 5 bases lay between the germline ends. The germline V gene encodes CDR1 MNHEY and CDR2 SVGAGI. This CDR3 comprises 12 residues. The CDR3 sequence: CASSYSPNEQYF. The CDR3, as DNA: TGTGCCAGCAGTTACTCCCCGAACGAGCAGTACTTC.

CDR3 nucleotide sequence: TGTGCCAGCAGCCCACCCCAAGATACGCAGTATTTT. Protein sequence: CASSPPQDTQYF. J is TRBJ2-3 and V is TRBV6-1, with unresolved D. The germline gives CDR1 MNHNS, CDR2 SASEGT. The CDR3 loop spans 12 amino acids. The ends were cut back, 6 bases at V and 5 bases at J, with 9 bases in the middle.

Ten or more counts support this clonotype. The chain employs TRBV24-1 and TRBJ2-2; 9 positions match TRBD2. The germline V gene encodes CDR1 KGHDR and CDR2 SFDVKD. There are 17 residues in the CDR3. Trimming at V came to 4 bases and at J to 3 bases, leaving 8 bases not matched to a gene. The CDR3 sequence: CATSEPLAGADTGELFF. As DNA, the CDR3 is TGTGCCACCAGTGAGCCCTTAGCGGGAGCTGACACCGGGGAGCTGTTTTTT.

The chain uses TRBV18 and TRBJ2-2, with D possibly TRBD2 on 5 matching bases. V gave up 3 bases and J gave up 3 bases, with 14 bases separating them. Germline values: CDR1 KGHSH, CDR2 LQKENI. The length of the CDR3 is 16 residues. The CDR3 spells CASSPTGFWDTGELFF. As DNA, the CDR3 is TGTGCCAGCTCACCTACGGGATTCTGGGACACCGGGGAGCTGTTTTTT.

This clonotype showed up many times. J is TRBJ1-1 and V is TRBV20-1, with unresolved D. Looked up from germline, CDR1 is DFQATT and CDR2 is SNEGSKA (reference sequence). Trimming took off 2 bases at V and 5 bases at J, with 9 bases between the two ends. This CDR3 is 12 amino acids long. The DNA for the CDR3 is TGCAGTGCTAGAATCACCGATACTGAAGCTTTCTTT. Translated: CSARITDTEAFF.

This clonotype showed up just a few times. The rearrangement uses TRBV5-1 and TRBJ2-3, with a possible D match to TRBD2 (6 bases). Germline lookup yields CDR1 SGHRS and CDR2 YFSETQ. The CDR3 is 15 residues long. V was clipped by 1 base and J by 3 bases, with 12 bases between them. The CDR3 nucleotides are TGCGCCAGCAGCTTGCGGGAGCGGCGGACAGATACGCAGTATTTT. Its translation is CASSLRERRTDTQYF. Looking up the rest from reference TRBV5-1 and TRBJ2-3 gives the full variable domain: KAGVTQTPRYLIKTRGQQVTLSCSPISGHRSVSWYQQTPGQGLQFLFEYFSETQRNKGNFPGRFSGRQFSNSRSEMNVSTLELGDSALYLCASSLRERRTDTQYFGPGTRLTVL.

This clonotype was recorded many times. J is TRBJ2-3 and V is TRBV28, with D unclear. The CDR3 consists of 15 residues. V shed 0 bases and J shed 2 bases, with 9 bases lying between them. Germline loops: CDR1 MDHEN, CDR2 SYDVKM. CDR3 sequence (DNA): TGTGCCAGCAGTTTATGGTCTAGGTCCACAGATACGCAGTATTTT. Translated: CASSLWSRSTDTQYF.